A single sample is the source of the 11 T cell receptor beta chains below, sequenced in a study of blood T cell repertoires in COVID-19. Sequencing used immunoSEQ multiplex PCR; TCRdb keeps in-frame clones, though not all of them. This table holds hundreds of thousands of clones, about 90% found once. The specimen sequenced was PBMCs or T cells enriched from blood (not recorded which). The receptors originated from a woman in her thirties who had recovered from COVID-19.

The CDR3 spells CASSVVMNTEAFF. CDR3 coding DNA: TGCGCCAGCAGTGTAGTTATGAACACTGAAGCTTTCTTT. The V gene is TRBV10-2, the J gene TRBJ1-1, with no clear D. This CDR3 contains 13 residues. Per the germline V gene, CDR1 is WSHSY and CDR2 is SAAADI. Trimming shortened V by 4 bases and J by 0 bases, and 6 bases separated the two germline ends.

V and J are TRBV7-9 and TRBJ2-7; 7 bases agree with TRBD1. V lost 5 bases and J lost 3; bases outside the gene matches: 7. CDR1 and CDR2 from the germline V gene are SEHNR and FQNEAQ (reference sequence). The CDR3 is made up of 14 amino acids. The CDR3 nucleotides are TGTGCCAGCAGCCCAGAGGGACAGTACTACGAGCAGTACTTC. This gives the protein CASSPEGQYYEQYF.

The J gene is TRBJ2-7, the V gene TRBV27; 10 bases map to TRBD1. Germline V gene lookup returns CDR1 MNHEY and CDR2 SMNVEV (reference sequence). V was clipped by 5 bases and J by 7 bases; unmatched bases: 8. The CDR3 length is 14 residues. For the CDR3, the DNA is TGTGCCAGCAGTAAAGGGACAGGGGAGTTGGAGCAGTACTTC. It specifies CASSKGTGELEQYF.

This clone was found once. J is TRBJ1-6 and V is TRBV13; perhaps TRBD1 as D (5 bases). Germline loops: CDR1 PRHDT, CDR2 FYEKMQ (reference sequence). V was cut by 5 bases and J by 10 bases, with 15 bases left in between. CDR3 size: 14 residues. CDR3 protein: CASSPAGGGSPLHF. The CDR3 DNA is TGTGCCAGCAGCCCTGCCGGGGGAGGGTCACCCCTCCACTTT.

This clone was counted many times. The chain uses TRBV10-3 and TRBJ1-4; 9 bases map to TRBD1. J lost 4 bases, V lost 10 bases, and 10 bases had no gene match. The length of the CDR3 is 15 residues. From germline, CDR1 is ENHRY and CDR2 SYGVKD. The CDR3 sequence: CASLSGTGINEKLFF. DNA for the CDR3: TGTGCCAGTCTCTCCGGGACAGGGATTAATGAAAAACTGTTTTTT.

The genes are TRBV7-2 and TRBJ2-5, with 10 bases aligning to TRBD1. V shed 5 bases, J shed 5 bases, and the junction held 11 bases outside the gene matches. In germline, CDR1 is SGHTA, CDR2 FQGNSA. The CDR3 consists of 16 residues. The chain's CDR3 is CASSPQTTGGTETQYF. CDR3 DNA sequence: TGTGCCAGCAGCCCGCAGACGACAGGGGGCACTGAGACCCAGTACTTC.

The chain has TRBV12-3 or TRBV12-4 and TRBJ2-2; 8 positions match TRBD1. Trimming removed 4 bases from V and 6 bases from J; junction bases left unmatched: 1. There are 13 residues in the CDR3. CDR3 nucleotide sequence: TGTGCCAGCAGTTGGACAGGGCCCGGGGAGCTGTTTTTT. It is translated as CASSWTGPGELFF.

A few counts support this clone. The chain links TRBV7-8 to TRBJ1-3, with D possibly TRBD1 on 5 matching bases. Germline CDR1 and CDR2: SGHVS and FQNEAQ. This CDR3 spans 16 amino acids. The V gene lost 4 bases and the J gene lost 0 bases, with 13 bases spanning the gap. CDR3 nucleotide sequence: TGTGCCAGCAGCTCCCCGGCGGGGGGCTCTGGAAACACCATATATTTT. Translating gives CASSSPAGGSGNTIYF.

The chain couples TRBV7-8 to TRBJ1-2; D is undetermined. CDR1 SGHVS and CDR2 FQNEAQ come from the germline V gene. Trimming stripped 0 bases from V and 0 bases from J, with 17 bases between. CDR3 size: 18 residues. The CDR3 DNA follows: TGTGCCAGCAGCTTAGCAGTGCCAGGTCATGCTCCTAACTATGGCTACACCTTC. It specifies CASSLAVPGHAPNYGYTF.

V gene TRBV28 combines with J gene TRBJ1-2, with D tentatively TRBD1 (5 bases). Per the germline V gene, CDR1 is MDHEN and CDR2 is SYDVKM. Trimming left V 6 bases short and J 0 bases short, with 17 bases between. This CDR3 has 16 residues. CDR3 loop: CASSLTGHSANYGYTF. Here the CDR3 DNA reads TGTGCCAGCAGCCTAACAGGACACTCCGCTAACTATGGCTACACCTTC.

The chain is built from TRBV10-2 and TRBJ1-1, with D tentatively TRBD1 (5 bases). V dropped 3 bases and J dropped 4 bases, with 9 bases sitting between them. Germline loops: CDR1 WSHSY, CDR2 SAAADI. The CDR3 totals 13 residues. The CDR3 DNA is TGCGCCAGCAGTGATGCGGGGCGCACTGAAGCTTTCTTT. Amino acid sequence: CASSDAGRTEAFF.